A single sample gave rise to the 2 T cell receptor beta chains below, sequenced in a study of cytomegalovirus exposure and HLA in healthy donors. PCR primers comprised 60 Vbeta and 13 Jbeta primers. Measured with immunoSEQ multiplex PCR; TCRdb has only the in-frame clones, and not every one. The table includes some 190,000 clones, over 65% detected once. Sequences were obtained from PBMCs. Receptors originate from a man aged 35 to 55 in good health and CMV-seropositive.

The rearrangement joins TRBV6-1 to TRBJ1-1; D call uncertain. Germline V lookup: CDR1 MNHNS, CDR2 SASEGT. The V gene lost 4 bases and the J gene lost 3 bases, with 15 bases spanning the gap. This CDR3 is 15 amino acids long. In DNA, the CDR3 is TGTGCCAGCAGTGCACGTAGACGCGGGGACACTGAAGCTTTCTTT. Its protein product is CASSARRRGDTEAFF.

This chain links TRBV6-1 with TRBJ1-1; 10 bases are shared with TRBD1. Per germline, CDR1 MNHNS and CDR2 SASEGT. V shed 5 bases, J shed 7 bases, and the junction held 4 bases outside the gene matches. The CDR3 spans 13 residues. CDR3 residues: CASSRQGAGEAFF. Written as DNA, the CDR3 is TGTGCCAGCAGTCGACAGGGGGCGGGTGAAGCTTTCTTT.